Sequencing of this T cell receptor beta chain was carried out in a study of blood T cell repertoires in COVID-19. Whole-study context: Samples came from the United States, Italy and Spain, spanning acute and convalescent COVID-19.

Trimming removed 1 base at V and 5 bases at J, with 20 bases between. This CDR3 has 17 residues. Germline V CDR1 and CDR2: ENHRY, SYGVKD. Some clones are missing from TCRdb's copy, which holds only in-frame ones; the method was immunoSEQ multiplex PCR. This table has 55,000 to 65,000 clones, 80% to 95% appearing once. This receptor was taken from a woman of 80 years or more with active COVID-19. Sequenced: peripheral blood. The chain joins TRBV10-3 to TRBJ1-1; D is perhaps TRBD1 (6 bases). The CDR3 reads CAISEYPPGQGSTEAFF. As DNA, the CDR3 is TGTGCCATCAGTGAGTACCCCCCGGGGCAGGGGTCGACTGAAGCTTTCTTT.